This T cell receptor beta chain is from a study of beta chain features in type 1 diabetes. As for the study in general: The samples had 85 million to 140 million sorted cells examined in all. General study findings and limits: The study found moderately but significantly shorter TCRB CDR3s in all four CD4+ subsets of Type 1 diabetes patients. PCR may have favored shorter templates equally in patients and controls. VDJ junctions from patients with type 1 diabetes contained fewer insertions and more deletions.

The investigators reverse transcribed all of the isolated RNA, so they sequenced expressed TCRB transcripts. Using immunoSEQ multiplex PCR, the repertoire was profiled, and TCRdb retains in-frame clones only, with some absent. Here the sample spans about 340,000 clones, approximately 13% being singletons. The CDR3 is 14 amino acids. Germline V lookup: CDR1 SGDLS, CDR2 YYNGEE. V shed 4 bases and J 5 bases; nucleotides not matched to a gene: 7. Based on CD45RO/CCR7/CD25/CD127/CD95/CD27, CD4+ regulatory, stem cell-like memory, naive and central memory cells were sorted. This clone was observed a handful of times. Its specificity is unknown.

Sample: naive CD4+ T cells from blood. This clonotype was sampled from a woman aged 18-29 years with type 1 diabetes. The gene calls are TRBV9 and TRBJ2-5, with 8 bases identical to TRBD1. The CDR3 is CASSRTGFGETQYF. In nucleotides, the CDR3 is TGTGCCAGCAGCCGGACAGGGTTTGGGGAGACCCAGTACTTC.